The TCR beta chain under discussion was sequenced for a study of cytomegalovirus exposure and HLA in healthy donors (dated by TCRdb to between 2016 and 2019). Background on the whole study: An earlier analysis of some 500 of the donors reported roughly 270 Gb of sequence data and 100 million to 140 million unique TCR beta sequences from 150 million to 200 million T cells. Alongside the repertoire data, information on donor age, sex, ethnicity and CMV serostatus was compiled. Because of strong linkage in the cohort, five DR-DQ haplotypes were treated as single units for association and clustering. Of the roughly 400 genotyped donors, approximately 81% were placed in the genetic ancestry cluster associated with self-reported Caucasian donors. A later analysis re-examined previously published TCR beta repertoires from about 700 donors and added high-resolution HLA genotyping to investigate patterns of TCR occurrence. The aim of the study was to test whether cataloging public T cell receptors could identify signatures of past pathogen exposure. Every repertoire in the discovery cohort had been generated on one and the same sequencing platform. In the later analysis, no new phenotypic data were used to find candidate immune exposures; instead, reliance was placed on TCR beta sequences and their occurrence across donors. High-throughput TCR immunosequencing, statistical association of individual TCRs with disease status, and machine learning were combined to predict cytomegalovirus infection status. Among a few hundred genotyped donors of the cohort, an average of approximately 240,000 unique TCR beta nucleotide sequences were sequenced per donor, roughly 18% of them non-productive. The T cell repertoires of roughly 660 subjects were profiled by immunosequencing and related to cytomegalovirus serostatus. An early release covering roughly 640 HLA-typed donors comprised roughly 300 gigabases of sequencing data and 65 million to 100 million unique TCR sequences. The number of donors typed differed by locus, with roughly 629-640 for A, B, C, DRB1 and DQB1, roughly 550 for DQA1, under 610 for DPA1, and some 440 for DPB1. HLA typing covered class I and class II loci at four-digit resolution. In a later genetic analysis, genome-wide SNP genotypes for about three fifths of the roughly 670 donors were used, and that subset was treated as a discovery cohort. To decide whether each TCR beta V gene segment behaved as functional or pseudogenic, an earlier analysis of fewer than 750 of the donors relied on high-throughput TCR beta sequencing. A separate validation cohort of approximately 120 different subjects was used in addition to the roughly 700-subject first cohort. General findings and caveats noted by the study authors: The earlier analysis of approximately 540 of the donors excluded roughly 17 rarely observed V segments, including chromosome 9 orphons, because counts were too low. In an earlier analysis of some 500 of the donors, most TCR beta V segments were observed in productive rearrangements about 90% or about 30% of the time, broadly matching IMGT annotations. A later analysis reported that several top co-occurrence clusters appeared linked to parvovirus B19, influenza, CMV and Epstein-Barr virus. A further reported finding was that TCR beta sequences accurately predicted the HLA-A and HLA-B alleles for most subjects in the first cohort. Because HLA typing was missing for some donors at each locus, association tests included only the typed subset. The only immune exposure information available for the cohort was CMV serostatus. A group of highly shared sequence variants was considered likely to be a technical artifact of the sequencing pipeline. Most TCR sequences were observed very rarely across donors, whereas some public TCRs were present in many individuals. The 87-base-pair reads could not distinguish some IMGT-functional V segments, including TRBV6-2 and TRBV6-3, so those segments were excluded. Roughly uniform sequencing depth across donors was assumed in presence/absence analyses, although this assumption may not hold. A total of 150 or so TCR beta chains were listed by the study as associated with cytomegalovirus. A later analysis found that HLA-associated TCR beta chains were more clonally expanded and had lower generation probabilities than equally common non-associated chains. Strong co-occurrence of HLA alleles, especially DR and DQ, made assigning TCR associations to individual alleles difficult. The classifier was reported to diagnose cytomegalovirus status with high specificity and sensitivity in both the original and validation cohorts. In a later analysis, TCR association rates were found to vary across HLA loci, with the most associated TCRs seen for DRB1 alleles and the fewest for HLA-C alleles. In vitro tests confirmed that a few of the cytomegalovirus-associated TCR beta chains recognize cytomegalovirus antigens. An association between a missense DCLRE1C variant and V-gene and J-gene trimming of TCR beta chains was found in a later genetic analysis and replicated in an independent cohort. Correlated functional status among segregating V segments might be attributable to linkage disequilibrium, but an unknown experimental factor could not be ruled out. A later analysis found that most CMV-associated TCR beta chains appeared HLA-restricted, with HLA associations seemingly driven largely by CMV exposure. In a later genetic analysis, fewer N-insertions in productive TCRs were reported among donors in an Asian-associated ancestry cluster than the roughly 640-donor mean. It was suggested by the authors that the approach could potentially be generalized to other disease states and immunological phenotypes. In this cohort, only TCR beta chains were sequenced, and detectable features were limited by the absence of alpha or paired-chain data. In a later analysis, more than 15,000 TCR beta sequences were associated with specific HLA alleles at a false discovery rate of 0.05.

CDR1 and CDR2, per the germline V gene, are SNHLY and FYNNEI. Trimming accounts for 2 bases at V and 3 bases at J, while the number of junction bases matched to no gene is 8. Including the terminal cysteine and phenylalanine, the CDR3 comprises 18 residues. The sequence is cut down to CDR3 DNA, 54 bases in frame from base 1. The sample holds one count of this clone. The antigen it recognizes is unknown. No base quality information exists; no much larger clone differs at one position. Libraries were built with the immunoSEQ multiplex PCR assay. For the multiplex PCR, a mixture combining 60 forward primers for TCR Vbeta segments and 13 reverse primers for TCR Jbeta segments was used. A multiplex PCR assay on genomic DNA amplified the CDR3 region of rearranged TCR beta genes. Amplified TCR beta libraries were sequenced as 87-base-pair reads on the Illumina HiSeq System. As for the original processing: A later analysis counted 75 million to 100 million unique TCR beta chains across the 640 or so repertoires, and around 12 million of these chains were shared by at least two donors. To remove PCR and sequencing errors, raw reads were error-corrected and collapsed into unique sequences using a nearest-neighbor algorithm that merged closely related sequences. Alignment of CDR3 sequences to IMGT reference sequences was used to assign V, D and J gene segments. Each retained sequence needed at least a six-nucleotide match to both a V gene segment and a J gene segment. Rearrangements were classified as productive when the CDR3 lacked stop codons and remained in frame with V and J, and all other rearrangements were classified as non-productive. Following IMGT convention, CDR3 was defined as the stretch from the second conserved V-encoded cysteine to the conserved J-encoded phenylalanine. Sequences without an unambiguous match to a single V gene segment were excluded from the earlier analysis of about 640 of the donors. In an earlier analysis of 587 of the donors, a V segment was called functional when productive rearrangements were above 56.7%, and segregating when the standard deviation between donors exceeded 5%. A statistical classification framework was developed to diagnose cytomegalovirus status using the catalog of TCR beta chain sequences. In a later analysis, V and J genes were assigned by comparing TCR nucleotide sequences against IMGT/GENE-DB human TR gene sequences. A later analysis assigned CDR3 sequences and most-parsimonious VDJ recombination scenarios with the TCRdist pipeline. A later analysis defined each TCR beta chain by its CDR3 amino acid sequence plus V-gene family, and excluded reads lacking a unique V-gene family. A later analysis removed 592 highly shared, low-generation-probability nucleotide sequences to deal with suspected cross-contamination and a sequencing artifact. A later analysis calculated a clonal expansion index for each public chain from normalized within-repertoire ranks of inferred template counts. Generation probabilities in a later analysis came from a VDJ recombination model fitted to out-of-frame rearrangements, and those results were checked against IGoR. Hypergeometric tests were used in a later analysis to score TCR-TCR, TCR-HLA and TCR-CMV co-occurrence, with a repertoire-size bias correction applied to the TCR pairs. To estimate false discovery rates, a later analysis permuted the HLA or CMV assignments 20 times. In a later analysis, co-occurring TCRs were grouped using DBSCAN, and TCRdist sequence similarity was added for clustering within HLA-allele-positive subsets. Repertoires with fewer than 30,000 or more than 120,000 public chains, plus five repertoires with anomalous nucleotide sharing, were excluded from co-occurrence clustering. TCRdb stores this immuneACCESS table with in-frame sequences only. Part of the clones is absent; in the studies checked, under half of the shortfall reflects unresolved V genes, and no reason is known for the rest. V and J calls and clone size follow that table, whereas D and trimming were derived from the DNA. Counted in this sample were approximately 110,000 clones; around 60% of them appeared once. The ten largest clones represent approximately 3.8% of the sample.

The cohort comprised more than 550 healthy bone marrow donors. At the time of sampling, every cohort member was nominally healthy, though immune exposures that went unrecorded were likely present. The donor was CMV seropositive and belonged to the group of a few hundred seropositive cohort members. A peripheral blood sample was collected from each donor, and TCR beta sequencing was performed on peripheral blood mononuclear cells. Genomic DNA extraction from the blood cell samples was performed with the Qiagen DNeasy Blood Extraction Kit. This TCR derives from a man younger than 45 in good health and CMV-seropositive. Recombination linked TRBV2 to TRBJ2-2, and TRBD2 matches 11 of the central bases. Sequencing was done on a sample of PBMCs. The bases read TGTGCCAGCAGTGAAAGGCTAGCGGGGGGTTCGTACACCGGGGAGCTGTTTTTT. It is translated as CASSERLAGGSYTGELFF.